These 30 T cell receptor beta chains were all obtained from the same sample, sequenced in a study of cytomegalovirus exposure and HLA in healthy donors. PCR involved 60 Vbeta and 13 Jbeta primers. Using immunoSEQ multiplex PCR, the repertoire was profiled, and TCRdb retains in-frame clones only, with some absent. The sample consists of more than 140,000 clones, around 80% of them appearing once. The sequencing input was PBMCs. These receptors all stem from a woman aged 40 to 50 in good health and CMV-seronegative.

The rearrangement uses TRBV2 and TRBJ1-2; TRBD1 matches at 11 bases. This CDR3 comprises 16 residues. CDR1 and CDR2 (germline): SNHLY, FYNNEI. The ends lost 9 bases at V and 8 bases at J; junction bases unmatched: 17. CDR3 in DNA: TGTGCCAGGGGGAGGACAGGGGGCGCAGCAGGGCGCGGCTACACCTTC. This codes for CARGRTGGAAGRGYTF.

The gene calls are TRBV2 and TRBJ2-7, with 12 bases identical to TRBD2. J was trimmed by 3 bases and V by 6 bases; bases with no gene match: 3. The CDR3 sequence is 14 residues long. Germline V lookup: CDR1 SNHLY, CDR2 FYNNEI. The CDR3 sequence is CASRTSGSIYEQYF. In nucleotides, the CDR3 is TGTGCCAGCAGGACTAGCGGGAGTATCTACGAGCAGTACTTC. The whole variable domain, remainder taken from reference TRBV2 and TRBJ2-7, is EPEVTQTPSHQVTQMGQEVILRCVPISNHLYFYWYRQILGQKVEFLVSFYNNEISEKSEIFDDQFSVERPDGSNFTLKIRSTKLEDSAMYFCASRTSGSIYEQYFGPGTRLTVT.

This chain links TRBV7-9 with TRBJ2-2, with D maybe TRBD2 (6 bases). The CDR3 totals 15 residues. With 7 bases removed from V and 6 bases from J, the gap between germline ends came to 18 bases. The germline V gene encodes CDR1 SEHNR and CDR2 FQNEAQ (reference sequence). In DNA, the CDR3 is TGTGCCAGCAAGATTAGGACTACCCGCGCCGGGGAGCTGTTTTTT. It codes for CASKIRTTRAGELFF.

The genes are TRBV5-1 and TRBJ2-6, with 7 nucleotides matching TRBD1. The germline gives CDR1 SGHRS, CDR2 YFSETQ. The V gene end was trimmed by 4 bases and the J gene end by 0 bases; junction bases not matched to a gene: 4. The CDR3 spans 16 residues. The CDR3 here is CASSARQGSGANVLTF. DNA for the CDR3: TGCGCCAGCAGCGCGAGACAGGGCTCTGGGGCCAACGTCCTGACTTTC. The entire variable domain, with the rest obtained from reference TRBV5-1 and TRBJ2-6, is as follows: KAGVTQTPRYLIKTRGQQVTLSCSPISGHRSVSWYQQTPGQGLQFLFEYFSETQRNKGNFPGRFSGRQFSNSRSEMNVSTLELGDSALYLCASSARQGSGANVLTFGAGSRLTVL.

The chain links TRBV6-5 to TRBJ1-2, with 7 bases identical to TRBD1. The CDR3 extends over 14 amino acids. The trim removed 0 bases at V and 6 bases at J, leaving 4 bases unmatched. Germline CDR1 is MNHEY and CDR2 is SVGAGI. CDR3 sequence: CASSYSATGNGYTF. The DNA of the CDR3 is TGTGCCAGCAGTTACTCGGCGACAGGGAATGGCTACACCTTC.

The CDR3 spells CARKANGIISDTQYF. The CDR3 DNA reads TGTGCCCGCAAAGCCAACGGTATAATTTCCGATACGCAGTATTTT. The chain joins TRBV2 to TRBJ2-3; no firm D call. The CDR3 is made up of 15 amino acids. The germline V gene encodes CDR1 SNHLY and CDR2 FYNNEI. The V gene lost 11 bases and the J gene lost 6 bases, with 24 bases spanning the gap. Full variable domain (outside the CDR3, taken from reference TRBV2 and TRBJ2-3): EPEVTQTPSHQVTQMGQEVILRCVPISNHLYFYWYRQILGQKVEFLVSFYNNEISEKSEIFDDQFSVERPDGSNFTLKIRSTKLEDSAMYFCARKANGIISDTQYFGPGTRLTVL.

For this clone: Relative to the germline gene, one junction end is altered; a read error may explain this. This rearrangement joins TRBV7-9 to TRBJ2-7; 8 nucleotides align to TRBD2. The CDR3 loop spans 17 amino acids. Germline-derived CDR1 and CDR2 are SEHNR and FQNEAQ (reference sequence). The CDR3 is CSSSRERGLKVSYEQYF. CDR3 bases: TGTTCCAGCAGCCGAGAGCGGGGGCTAAAAGTATCCTACGAGCAGTACTTC.

The V gene is TRBV19, the J gene TRBJ2-2, with 8 bases aligning to TRBD1. Germline values: CDR1 LNHDA, CDR2 SQIVND (reference sequence). The CDR3 sequence is 14 residues long. V was pared by 6 bases and J by 6 bases, with 6 bases of the junction left unmatched. The CDR3 coding sequence is TGTGCCAGTAGCCCCACGGACAGGGCCGGGGAGCTGTTTTTT. The encoded protein is CASSPTDRAGELFF.

This clone was seen more than once but under ten times. This chain connects TRBV27 to TRBJ2-4; possible D gene TRBD2, 6 bases. The CDR3 has 11 residues. V lost 11 bases and J 8 bases, leaving 13 bases between the germline ends. Germline lookup yields CDR1 MNHEY and CDR2 SMNVEV (reference sequence). The CDR3: CAAGPGDIQYF. The CDR3 nucleotides are TGTGCCGCGGGGCCGGGGGACATTCAGTACTTC.

This rearrangement joins TRBV1 to TRBJ1-6; TRBD1, as called in the table, went unchecked against the DNA. TRBV1 is an annotated pseudogene. CDR3 length equals 15 residues. The CDR3 loop reads CTSSPLARGNSPLHF. The CDR3 bases are TGCACCAGCAGCCCGTTGGCCAGGGGAAATTCACCCCTCCACTTT.

This sequence joins TRBV29-1 and TRBJ2-7; no reliable D call. Germline CDR1 and CDR2: SQVTM and ANQGSEA. Trimming left V 3 bases short and J 0 bases short, with 9 bases between. The CDR3 spans 13 residues. The CDR3 DNA reads as TGCAGCGTTGAGGGCAGTTTCTCCTACGAGCAGTACTTC. Amino acids: CSVEGSFSYEQYF.

The rearrangement uses TRBV28 and TRBJ2-2, with TRBD2 identical over 7 bases. CDR1 is MDHEN, CDR2 SYDVKM, per germline. This CDR3 region has 15 residues. V was clipped by 4 bases and J by 3 bases; unmatched bases: 5. The CDR3 here is CASSSPSGYTGELFF. The CDR3 DNA reads TGTGCCAGCAGTTCCCCTAGCGGATACACCGGGGAGCTGTTTTTT.

The chain has TRBV27 and TRBJ1-2; no definite D call. The ends were cut back, 5 bases at V and 4 bases at J, with 14 bases in the middle. The CDR3 runs 14 residues. Germline V lookup: CDR1 MNHEY, CDR2 SMNVEV (reference sequence). The CDR3 nucleotides read TGTGCCAGCAGTCCCCGGTCGGGAGCCTATGGCTACACCTTC. This encodes CASSPRSGAYGYTF.

V usage is TRBV15 and J usage is TRBJ2-3; D perhaps matches TRBD2 (6 bases). This CDR3 spans 13 amino acids. Germline V gives CDR1 LNHNV, CDR2 YYDKDF (reference sequence). Trimming removed 8 bases at V and 4 bases at J, with 13 bases between. The chain's CDR3 is CATQSWGADTQYF. The CDR3 nucleotides read TGTGCCACCCAGTCCTGGGGGGCAGATACGCAGTATTTT.

The rearrangement joins TRBV6-6 to TRBJ2-3, with TRBD1 identical over 8 bases. The CDR3 has 16 amino acids. J lost 2 bases, V lost 6 bases, and 10 bases had no gene match. Germline lookup yields CDR1 MNHNY and CDR2 SVGAGI (reference sequence). The CDR3 DNA sequence: TGTGCCAGCAGAGGCCGTCGACAGGGGCACACAGATACGCAGTATTTT. Translated: CASRGRRQGHTDTQYF.

The chain is built from TRBV11-2 and TRBJ1-1, with a tentative D call TRBD1 (6 bases). The CDR3 runs to 15 residues. The germline gives CDR1 SGHAT, CDR2 FQNNGV. Trimming removed 1 base from V and 0 bases from J, with 9 bases in between. CDR3 loop: CASSLVTGMNTEAFF. The CDR3 DNA reads as TGTGCCAGCAGCTTAGTTACAGGGATGAACACTGAAGCTTTCTTT.

V and J are TRBV18 and TRBJ2-2; 9 bases match TRBD1. V shed 8 bases and J 7 bases; nucleotides not matched to a gene: 11. Germline CDR1 and CDR2: KGHSH and LQKENI. The CDR3 length is 15 residues. The CDR3 loop is CASLPGQGSHGELFF. The CDR3 DNA reads TGTGCCAGCCTCCCGGGACAGGGCTCACACGGGGAGCTGTTTTTT.

The chain uses TRBV9 and TRBJ1-5, with 7 bases that match TRBD1. After removal of 0 bases from V and 8 bases from J, the junction contained 8 bases not matched to a gene. Looked up from germline, CDR1 is SGDLS and CDR2 is YYNGEE. The CDR3 consists of 15 residues. CDR3 DNA sequence: TGTGCCAGCAGCGTAGAAGGGACAGAGGTCGAGCCCCAGCATTTT. It codes for CASSVEGTEVEPQHF.

The J gene is TRBJ2-5, the V gene TRBV7-3; TRBD2 matches at 8 bases. V lost 5 bases and J lost 4; bases outside the gene matches: 9. This CDR3 has 15 amino acids. Germline loops: CDR1 SGHTA, CDR2 FQGTGA. CDR3 coding DNA: TGTGCCAGCAGCCTAGGACTAGCAGGGCGAGAGACCCAGTACTTC. Protein sequence: CASSLGLAGRETQYF.

This clone has more than one count but fewer than ten. V gene TRBV28 combines with J gene TRBJ2-7; a weak D match, TRBD2 (6 bases). CDR1 MDHEN and CDR2 SYDVKM come from the germline V gene. V lost 2 bases, J lost 2 bases, and 10 bases lay in between. The CDR3 runs 14 residues. This CDR3 reads CASSLGWRAYEQYF. The CDR3 DNA sequence: TGTGCCAGCAGTTTAGGCTGGAGGGCCTACGAGCAGTACTTC. Complete variable domain (other parts from reference TRBV28 and TRBJ2-7): DVKVTQSSRYLVKRTGEKVFLECVQDMDHENMFWYRQDPGLGLRLIYFSYDVKMKEKGDIPEGYSVSREKKERFSLILESASTNQTSMYLCASSLGWRAYEQYFGPGTRLTVT.

This chain joins TRBV29-1 and TRBJ2-7; the match to TRBD1 covers 8 bases. The CDR3 sequence is 14 residues long. Trimming cost V 2 bases and J 7 bases; bases outside gene matches: 10. Germline CDR1 is SQVTM and CDR2 is ANQGSEA. CDR3 region: CSVERGQGAGEQYF. CDR3 nucleotides: TGCAGCGTTGAAAGGGGGCAGGGGGCGGGAGAGCAGTACTTC.

This clone was seen just once. V is TRBV18 and J is TRBJ2-1; D might be TRBD1 (6 bases). The CDR3 is made up of 14 amino acids. Between the trimmed V and J ends, which lost 4 bases and 4 bases, there was a span of 11 bases. Germline CDR1 and CDR2: KGHSH and LQKENI. The CDR3: CASSLTRGYNEQFF. As DNA, the CDR3 is TGTGCCAGCTCACTCACAAGGGGGTACAATGAGCAGTTCTTC.

This chain joins TRBV28 and TRBJ2-7; D ambiguous. V was pared by 3 bases and J by 9 bases, with 12 bases between. The CDR3 runs 12 residues. CDR1 is MDHEN and CDR2 is SYDVKM in the germline V gene. The CDR3 loop reads CASSFFSVGQYF. Here the CDR3 DNA reads TGTGCCAGCAGTTTTTTCTCTGTCGGGCAGTACTTC.

This chain joins TRBV4-2 and TRBJ2-1; TRBD2 agrees at 12 bases. The CDR3 loop spans 17 amino acids. Germline V gene lookup returns CDR1 LGHNA and CDR2 YNFKEQ. V gave up 0 bases and J gave up 12 bases; unmatched junction bases: 12. The CDR3 region is CASSQERSTSGRLGQFF. CDR3 DNA sequence: TGTGCCAGCAGCCAAGAGAGGTCGACTAGCGGGAGATTGGGGCAGTTCTTC.

The sample holds one count of this clone. The chain carries TRBV28 and TRBJ2-7; no clear D gene. Trimming cost V 1 base and J 0 bases, with 7 bases left between them. CDR1 MDHEN and CDR2 SYDVKM come from the germline V gene. CDR3 length: 14 residues. The CDR3 DNA reads as TGTGCCAGCAGTTTATTTGGCACCTCCTACGAGCAGTACTTC. It specifies CASSLFGTSYEQYF.

This clone came up once. The chain has TRBV11-2 and TRBJ2-3; 12 nucleotides match TRBD2. Losses at the gene ends were 2 bases for V and 4 bases for J; bases not matched to a gene: 4. Germline CDR1 reads SGHAT; CDR2 reads FQNNGV. The CDR3 is 16 amino acids. CDR3 DNA: TGTGCCAGCAGCTTAAGATCTAGCGGGAGGGCAGATACGCAGTATTTT. Protein product: CASSLRSSGRADTQYF.

This chain connects TRBV27 to TRBJ2-7, with TRBD2 matching 9 bases. The CDR3 has 14 residues. V shed 4 bases, J shed 2 bases, and the junction held 3 bases outside the gene matches. The V gene's germline CDR1 is MNHEY and CDR2 SMNVEV (reference sequence). CDR3: CASSWAGGAYEQYF. The DNA for the CDR3 is TGTGCCAGCAGTTGGGCGGGAGGGGCCTACGAGCAGTACTTC.

This clone turned up a few times. This chain connects TRBV28 to TRBJ1-2, with D possibly TRBD1 on 5 matching bases. The germline V and J ends were trimmed by 4 bases and 4 bases, with 16 bases remaining between them. The CDR3 totals 15 residues. The germline V gene encodes CDR1 MDHEN and CDR2 SYDVKM. CDR3 bases: TGTGCCAGCAGTTCCCCGGGGGGAGTCCCCTATGGCTACACCTTC. Translating it yields CASSSPGGVPYGYTF.

The rearrangement links TRBV6-1 to TRBJ2-3, with 8 bases matching TRBD2. J gave up 4 bases and V 6 bases, and 6 bases lay outside the gene matches. Looked up from germline, CDR1 is MNHNS and CDR2 is SASEGT. This CDR3 has 14 residues. The CDR3 bases are TGTGCCAGCAGCCTAGCGGGCTTGGCAGATACGCAGTATTTT. Translated: CASSLAGLADTQYF.

This clone was recorded only once. The chain links TRBV4-2 to TRBJ2-1, with 10 bases that match TRBD1. The ends lost 0 bases at V and 7 bases at J; junction bases unmatched: 9. CDR1 and CDR2 from the germline V gene are LGHNA and YNFKEQ. CDR3 length: 17 residues. In nucleotides, the CDR3 is TGTGCCAGCAGCCAAGATGGTGGGAGACAGGGGGCGAATGAGCAGTTCTTC. This codes for CASSQDGGRQGANEQFF.